This TCR beta chain was recorded in a study of beta chain features in type 1 diabetes. The CDR3 has 16 amino acids. The trim removed 3 bases at V and 6 bases at J, leaving 11 bases unmatched. Germline assignment: CDR1 MDHEN and CDR2 SYDVKM. Notes on this clone: Its antigen is as yet unknown.

Study-wide results and caveats: For cells with high TCR expression, cDNA sequencing could yield over-representation. Naive, central memory and Treg TCRB repertoires seemed to resemble each other more closely in patients than they did in healthy donors.

Sorting based on CD45RO/CCR7/CD25/CD127/CD95/CD27 separated CD4+ naive, central memory, regulatory and stem cell-like memory cells. Of the isolated RNA, all was reverse transcribed, and so the sequenced material was expressed TCRB transcripts. The method was immunoSEQ multiplex PCR; TCRdb's version includes in-frame clones alone and lacks a portion of them. The repertoire consists of fewer than 350,000 clones, with around 19% occurring once and the leading ten covering around 0.044%. The sequence was collected from a woman younger than 35 in good health. This chain uses TRBV28 with TRBJ1-2; TRBD1 aligns across 9 bases. The sample consisted of naive CD4+ T cells from blood. Here the CDR3 reads CASSLSVTGGRDGYTF. As DNA, the CDR3 is TGTGCCAGCAGTTTGTCTGTAACAGGGGGCAGGGATGGCTACACCTTC.